The entry below describes one T cell receptor (beta chain). The antigen it binds to is not known. The sample holds no much larger clone one base away, and base qualities are not on file. Ends trimmed: V by 6 bases, J by 1 base; bases unmatched to a gene: 3. The CDR3 goes from the cysteine to the phenylalanine over 14 residues. Only the CDR3 DNA is retained, 42 bases long and in frame from the first base. CDR1 and CDR2 are read off the germline V gene (reference sequence) as LNHDA and SQIVND. This sample stems from a study of shared clonotypes between healthy human individuals (TCRdb year 2020). Background on the whole study: The cohort included a few men and a couple of women between 18 and 49 years of age. For each donor, CD4 naive and CD4 memory were each run on three plates, CD8 naive on two plates, and CD8 memory on one plate. Between about 0.8 and 9 billion PBMCs per donor were obtained by leukapheresis. Blood TCR repertoires of five healthy adults were deeply sequenced to estimate repertoire size and the extent of clonotype sharing between individuals. Libraries were prepared and TCR repertoires were sequenced by different laboratories using diverse techniques, in order to increase sequencing depth and limit assay-specific biases. What the work shows at the level of the full study, not this receptor alone: Even with the large sequencing depth, rarefaction of the sorted-subset datasets indicated that sequencing was incomplete. Across several donors, about 5.2% of naive CD4, roughly 3.3% of naive CD8, around 2.5% of memory CD4, and 0.3% to 0.45% of memory CD8 clonotypes were shared. Higher generation probabilities were observed for clonotypes shared by all four sorted-subset donors than for non-shared clonotypes. Pairwise subsampling indicated that sequencing depth was expected to affect the degree of clonotype sharing among donors. The small number of donors limited the genetic and exposure-history diversity represented. Only blood was sampled, and tissue TCR repertoires likely differ from those in blood. Estimated clonotype richness was generally larger for naive than for memory subsets.

For the CD8 naive samples, CD45RO-negative cells were positively selected for CCR7, yielding a CD45RA+CCR7+ population from which TemRA cells were excluded. The donors were healthy, HIV-negative adults who had no recently reported acute infections or vaccinations. All donors were Caucasian adults living in Nashville, Tennessee, USA. After blood collection by leukapheresis, PBMCs were isolated using Ficoll-Histopaque density gradient centrifugation and then cryopreserved in the vapor phase of liquid nitrogen. Analytical flow cytometry was used to check the purity and quantity of every magnetically sorted T cell population. Genomic DNA was isolated from each sorted fraction and quantified by UV absorbance on a Nanodrop 2000c. Using the deep immunoSEQ assay, multiplex PCR amplified TCR CDR3 regions from genomic DNA. Genomic DNA extracted from each cell subset was distributed evenly over all wells of several immunoSEQ 96-well plates, and each plate served as one replicate. For sorted subsets, approximately 0.2 ug of genomic DNA, equivalent to roughly 30,000 T cell genomes, went into each replicate PCR. The purified libraries were quantified using a Qubit 3.0 fluorometer, sized with a Bioanalyzer 2100, and then quantified again using the KAPA Library Quantification kit. A separate single-read 150-cycle Illumina NextSeq 550 flow cell was used to sequence each immunoSEQ 96-well plate. The original pipeline was this. Because the immunoSEQ output included only junctional sequences and no quality scores, the filtering could not be the same as the filtering used for full-length reads. Sequences were annotated with PyIR, a Python wrapper for IgBLAST v1.9, using IMGT germline references to assign V/J genes and CDR3. Reads were removed for weak V/J assignments (E-value above 1e-6), missing CDR3, stop codons, out-of-frame junctions, or ambiguous translated residues. A V3J clonotype was defined by an identical inferred V gene, J gene, and CDR3 amino acid sequence. Percentage overlap between repertoires was computed as shared unique clonotypes divided by the size of the smaller repertoire. Richness of each repertoire was evaluated using RTK rarefaction, the Chao1 estimator, and Recon v2.1 estimates of unobserved clonotypes. Generation probabilities were computed with OLGA for all TCRbeta clonotypes obtained by the gDNA method from four donors. TCRdb mirrors the immuneACCESS table, restricted to in-frame sequences. Some clones are absent from its copies; in checked studies, under half trace to an unresolved V gene, and the reason for the others is unknown. Clone size and V and J calls were adopted from that table, with D and trimming inferred from the DNA. The sample has under 1 million clones on record, approximately 92% of them singletons. Nearly 25% of the sample rests with the top ten.

The sample consisted of naive CD8+ T cells sorted from blood. The sample's cell subset or site label, decoded: CD45RA+CCR7+. This TCR was recovered from a young man in good health. The chain is encoded by TRBV19 joined to TRBJ1-1, with 9 middle bases fitting TRBD1. The sequence in DNA is TGTGCCAGTAGCCCGGGACAGGGGAACACTGAAGCTTTCTTT. It translates as CASSPGQGNTEAFF.